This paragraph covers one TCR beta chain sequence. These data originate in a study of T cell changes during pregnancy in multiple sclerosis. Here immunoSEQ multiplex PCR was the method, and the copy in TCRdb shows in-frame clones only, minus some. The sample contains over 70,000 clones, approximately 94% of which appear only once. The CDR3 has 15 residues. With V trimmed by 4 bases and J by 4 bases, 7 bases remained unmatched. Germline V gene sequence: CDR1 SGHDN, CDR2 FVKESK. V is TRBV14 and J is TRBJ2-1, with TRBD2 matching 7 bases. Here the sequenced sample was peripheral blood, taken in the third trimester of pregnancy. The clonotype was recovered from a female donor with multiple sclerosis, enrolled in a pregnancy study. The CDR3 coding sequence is TGTGCCAGCAGCCCGGTTGGGGGGGATTACAATGAGCAGTTCTTC. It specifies CASSPVGGDYNEQFF. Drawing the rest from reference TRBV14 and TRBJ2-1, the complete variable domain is EAGVTQFPSHSVIEKGQTVTLRCDPISGHDNLYWYRRVMGKEIKFLLHFVKESKQDESGMPNNRFLAERTGGTYSTLKVQPAELEDSGVYFCASSPVGGDYNEQFFGPGTRLTVL.